This TCR beta chain came from a study of cytomegalovirus exposure and HLA in healthy donors. V dropped 5 bases and J dropped 5; count of bases not matched to a gene: 4. The CDR3 runs to 14 residues. Germline V gene lookup returns CDR1 WSHSY and CDR2 SAAADI. This PCR relied on a set of 60 Vbeta primers and 13 Jbeta primers. Generated by immunoSEQ multiplex PCR, the TCRdb table keeps only in-frame clones and is missing some. The table has roughly 130,000 clones, about 76% seen once; the top ten hold more than 6%. The receptor was isolated from a man aged 35-49 years in good health and CMV-seropositive. The chain recombines TRBV10-2 with TRBJ1-4, with 8 bases identical to TRBD1. Material for sequencing was PBMCs. The CDR3, as DNA: TGCGCCAGCAGTTATCAGGGGGCGAATGAAAAACTGTTTTTT. Protein: CASSYQGANEKLFF.